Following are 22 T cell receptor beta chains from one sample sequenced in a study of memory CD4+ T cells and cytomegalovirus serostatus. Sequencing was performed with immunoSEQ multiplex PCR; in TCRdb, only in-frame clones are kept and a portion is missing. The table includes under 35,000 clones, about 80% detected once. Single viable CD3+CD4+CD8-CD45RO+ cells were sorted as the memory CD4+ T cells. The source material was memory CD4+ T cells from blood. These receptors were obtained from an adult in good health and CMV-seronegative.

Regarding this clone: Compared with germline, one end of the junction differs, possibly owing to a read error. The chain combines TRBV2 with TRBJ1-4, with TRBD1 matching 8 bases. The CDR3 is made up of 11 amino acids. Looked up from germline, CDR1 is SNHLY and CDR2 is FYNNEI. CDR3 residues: CASSADRDRTF. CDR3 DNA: TGTGCCAGCAGCGCAGACCGGGACAGGACTTTT.

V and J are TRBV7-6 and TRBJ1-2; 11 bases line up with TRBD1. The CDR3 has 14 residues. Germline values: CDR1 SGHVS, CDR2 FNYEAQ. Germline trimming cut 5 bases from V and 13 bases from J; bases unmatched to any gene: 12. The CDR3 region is CASSPTRTGGFFTF. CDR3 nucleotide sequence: TGTGCCAGCAGCCCCACCCGGACAGGGGGCTTCTTCACCTTC.

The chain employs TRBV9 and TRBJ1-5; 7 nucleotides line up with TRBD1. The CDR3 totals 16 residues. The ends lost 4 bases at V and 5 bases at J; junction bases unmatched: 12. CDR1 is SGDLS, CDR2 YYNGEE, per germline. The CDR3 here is CASSSGRQGGHQPQHF. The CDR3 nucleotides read TGTGCCAGCAGCAGTGGTAGACAGGGCGGGCATCAGCCCCAGCATTTT. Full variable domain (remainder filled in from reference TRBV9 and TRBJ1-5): DSGVTQTPKHLITATGQRVTLRCSPRSGDLSVYWYQQSLDQGLQFLIQYYNGEERAKGNILERFSAQQFPDLHSELNLSSLELGDSALYFCASSSGRQGGHQPQHFGDGTRLSIL.

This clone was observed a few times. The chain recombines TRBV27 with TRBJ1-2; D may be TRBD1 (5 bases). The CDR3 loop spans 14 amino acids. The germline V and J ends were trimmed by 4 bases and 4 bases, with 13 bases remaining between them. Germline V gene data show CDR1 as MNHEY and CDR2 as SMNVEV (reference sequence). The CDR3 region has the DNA TGTGCCAGCAGTTACCAATGGCAGGGCTATGGCTACACCTTC. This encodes CASSYQWQGYGYTF.

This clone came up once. CDR3 amino acids: CAIVPAGSPYEQYF. The CDR3 nucleotides read TGTGCCATCGTACCAGCGGGTTCCCCCTACGAGCAGTACTTC. The rearrangement uses TRBV6-1 and TRBJ2-7; possibly TRBD2 for D (6 bases). The CDR3 extends over 14 amino acids. Germline V gene sequence: CDR1 MNHNS, CDR2 SASEGT. The germline V and J ends were trimmed by 10 bases and 2 bases, with 18 bases remaining between them.

The CDR3 region is CASSVQGERAFF. The CDR3 DNA follows: TGTGCCAGCAGCGTACAGGGGGAGCGGGCTTTCTTT. This chain joins TRBV28 and TRBJ1-1; TRBD1 matches at 8 bases. Germline V gene data show CDR1 as MDHEN and CDR2 as SYDVKM. Trimming at V came to 6 bases and at J to 11 bases, leaving 8 bases not matched to a gene. This CDR3 comprises 12 residues. Based on the CDR3 plus reference TRBV28 and TRBJ1-1, the full variable domain is DVKVTQSSRYLVKRTGEKVFLECVQDMDHENMFWYRQDPGLGLRLIYFSYDVKMKEKGDIPEGYSVSREKKERFSLILESASTNQTSMYLCASSVQGERAFFGQGTRLTVV.

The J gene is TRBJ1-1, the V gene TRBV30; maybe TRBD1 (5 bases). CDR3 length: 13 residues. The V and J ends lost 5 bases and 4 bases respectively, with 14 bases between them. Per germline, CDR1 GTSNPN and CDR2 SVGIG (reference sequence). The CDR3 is CAWGTQASTEAFF. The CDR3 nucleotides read TGTGCCTGGGGGACTCAGGCGTCCACTGAAGCTTTCTTT.

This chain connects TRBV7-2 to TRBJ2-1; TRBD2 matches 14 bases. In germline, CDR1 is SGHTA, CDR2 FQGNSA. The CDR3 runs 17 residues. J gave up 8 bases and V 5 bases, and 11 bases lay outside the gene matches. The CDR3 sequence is CASSQTSGRALGHEQFF. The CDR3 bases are TGTGCCAGCAGCCAGACTAGCGGGAGGGCCCTAGGGCATGAGCAGTTCTTC.

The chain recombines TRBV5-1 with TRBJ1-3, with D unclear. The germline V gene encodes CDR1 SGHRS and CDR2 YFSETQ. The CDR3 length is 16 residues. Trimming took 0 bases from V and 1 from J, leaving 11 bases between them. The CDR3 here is CASSLAQAESGNTIYF. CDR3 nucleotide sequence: TGCGCCAGCAGCTTGGCCCAAGCGGAGTCTGGAAACACCATATATTTT.

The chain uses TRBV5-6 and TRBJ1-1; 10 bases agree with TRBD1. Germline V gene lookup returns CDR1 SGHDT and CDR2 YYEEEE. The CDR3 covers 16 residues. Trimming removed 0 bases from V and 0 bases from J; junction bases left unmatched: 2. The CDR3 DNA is TGTGCCAGCAGCTTGGGGACAGGGGGTGTGAACACTGAAGCTTTCTTT. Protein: CASSLGTGGVNTEAFF. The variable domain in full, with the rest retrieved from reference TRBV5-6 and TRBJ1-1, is DAGVTQSPTHLIKTRGQQVTLRCSPKSGHDTVSWYQQALGQGPQFIFQYYEEEERQRGNFPDRFSGHQFPNYSSELNVNALLLGDSALYLCASSLGTGGVNTEAFFGQGTRLTVV.

The CDR3 protein is CASSPRFRTIGSYEQYF. As DNA, the CDR3 is TGTGCCAGCAGCCCCCGGTTTCGGACCATCGGCTCCTACGAGCAGTACTTC. The V gene is TRBV7-2, the J gene TRBJ2-7; D remains unclear. Germline V gives CDR1 SGHTA, CDR2 FQGNSA. Trimming took off 5 bases at V and 0 bases at J, with 20 bases between the two ends. The CDR3 runs to 17 residues.

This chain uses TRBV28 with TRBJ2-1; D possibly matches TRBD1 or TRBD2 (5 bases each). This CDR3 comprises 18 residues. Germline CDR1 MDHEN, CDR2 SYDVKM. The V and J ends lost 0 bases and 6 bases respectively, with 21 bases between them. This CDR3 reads CASSLWRVGEGSPNEQFF. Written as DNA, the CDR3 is TGTGCCAGCAGTTTATGGAGGGTAGGGGAAGGATCCCCCAATGAGCAGTTCTTC.

The CDR3 DNA follows: TGTGCCAGCAGTTTAATATCTGGAAACACCATATATTTT. Translation gives CASSLISGNTIYF. This rearrangement joins TRBV28 to TRBJ1-3; D uncertain. CDR1 is MDHEN, CDR2 SYDVKM, per germline. This CDR3 comprises 13 residues. Trimming pared 2 bases from V and 1 base from J, leaving 3 bases between.

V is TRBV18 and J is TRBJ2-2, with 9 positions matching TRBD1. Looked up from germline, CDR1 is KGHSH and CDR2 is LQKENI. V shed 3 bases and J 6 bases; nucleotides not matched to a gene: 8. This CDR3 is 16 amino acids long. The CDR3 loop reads CASSPDVTGGSGELFF. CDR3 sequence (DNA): TGTGCCAGCTCACCGGATGTGACAGGGGGTTCCGGGGAGCTGTTTTTT.

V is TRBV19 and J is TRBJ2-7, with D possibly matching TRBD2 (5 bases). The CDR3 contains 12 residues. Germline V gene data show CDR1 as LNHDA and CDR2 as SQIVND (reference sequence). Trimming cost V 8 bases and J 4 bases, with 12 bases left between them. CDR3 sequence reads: CASGETKYEQYF. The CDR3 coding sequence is TGTGCCAGTGGGGAGACGAAATACGAGCAGTACTTC.

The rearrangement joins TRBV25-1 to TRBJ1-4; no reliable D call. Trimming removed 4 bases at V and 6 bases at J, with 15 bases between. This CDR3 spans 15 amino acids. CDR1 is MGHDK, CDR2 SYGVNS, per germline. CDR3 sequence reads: CASSASSRSDEKLFF. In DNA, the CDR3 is TGTGCCAGCAGTGCCTCCTCAAGATCAGATGAAAAACTGTTTTTT.

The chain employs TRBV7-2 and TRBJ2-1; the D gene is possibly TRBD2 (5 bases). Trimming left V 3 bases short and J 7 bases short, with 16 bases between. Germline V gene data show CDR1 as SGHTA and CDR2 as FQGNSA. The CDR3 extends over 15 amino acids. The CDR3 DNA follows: TGTGCCAGCAGCTTGAGGGAGACTCAGAGGAATGAGCAGTTCTTC. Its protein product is CASSLRETQRNEQFF.

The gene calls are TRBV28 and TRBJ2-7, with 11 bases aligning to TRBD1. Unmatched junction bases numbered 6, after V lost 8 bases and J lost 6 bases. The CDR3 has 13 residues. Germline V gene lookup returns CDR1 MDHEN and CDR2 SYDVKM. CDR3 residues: CASRGQGAIEQYF. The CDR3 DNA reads TGTGCCAGCCGTGGACAGGGGGCGATCGAGCAGTACTTC.

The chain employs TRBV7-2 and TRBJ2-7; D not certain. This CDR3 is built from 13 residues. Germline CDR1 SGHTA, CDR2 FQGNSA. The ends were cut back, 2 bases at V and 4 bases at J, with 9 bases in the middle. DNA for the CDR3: TGTGCCAGCAGCTTACCCCCTTATTACGAGCAGTACTTC. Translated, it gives CASSLPPYYEQYF.

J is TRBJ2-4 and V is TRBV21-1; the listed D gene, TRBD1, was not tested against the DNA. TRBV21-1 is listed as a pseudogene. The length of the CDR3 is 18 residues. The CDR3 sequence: CASSKADGDDREVNIQYF. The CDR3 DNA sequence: TGTGCCAGCAGCAAAGCCGATGGGGATGACAGGGAGGTAAACATTCAGTACTTC.

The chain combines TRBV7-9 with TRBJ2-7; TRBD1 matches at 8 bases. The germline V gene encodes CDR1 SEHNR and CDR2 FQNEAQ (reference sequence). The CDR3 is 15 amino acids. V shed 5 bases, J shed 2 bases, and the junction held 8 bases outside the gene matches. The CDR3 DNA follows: TGTGCCAGCAGCCGAGGGACAGGAAAGCCCTACGAGCAGTACTTC. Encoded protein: CASSRGTGKPYEQYF.

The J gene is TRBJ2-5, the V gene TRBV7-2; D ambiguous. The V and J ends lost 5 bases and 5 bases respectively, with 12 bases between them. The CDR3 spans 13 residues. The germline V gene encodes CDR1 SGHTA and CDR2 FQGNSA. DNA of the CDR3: TGTGCCAGCAGCGTCCACGCCAGGGAGACCCAGTACTTC. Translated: CASSVHARETQYF.